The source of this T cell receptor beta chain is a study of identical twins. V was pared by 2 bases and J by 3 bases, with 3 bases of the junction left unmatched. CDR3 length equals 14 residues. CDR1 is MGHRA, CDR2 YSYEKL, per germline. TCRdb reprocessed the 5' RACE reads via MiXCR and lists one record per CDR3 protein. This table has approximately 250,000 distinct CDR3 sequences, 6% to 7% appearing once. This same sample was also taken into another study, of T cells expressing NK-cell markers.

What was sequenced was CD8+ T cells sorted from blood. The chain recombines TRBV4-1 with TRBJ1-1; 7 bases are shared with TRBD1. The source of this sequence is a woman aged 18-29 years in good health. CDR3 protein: CASSQPDRDTEAFF. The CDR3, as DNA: TGCGCCAGCAGCCAACCTGACAGGGACACTGAAGCTTTCTTT.